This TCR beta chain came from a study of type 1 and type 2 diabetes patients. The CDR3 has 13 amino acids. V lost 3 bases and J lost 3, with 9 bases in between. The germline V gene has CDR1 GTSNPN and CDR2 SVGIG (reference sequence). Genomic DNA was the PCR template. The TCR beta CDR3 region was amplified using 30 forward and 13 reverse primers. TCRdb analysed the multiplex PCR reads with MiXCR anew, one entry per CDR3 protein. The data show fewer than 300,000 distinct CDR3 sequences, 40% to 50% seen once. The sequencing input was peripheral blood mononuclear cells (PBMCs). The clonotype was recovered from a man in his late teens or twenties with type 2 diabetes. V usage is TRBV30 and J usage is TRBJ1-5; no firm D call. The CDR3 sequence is CAWSSGINQPQHF. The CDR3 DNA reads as TGTGCCTGGAGCAGCGGGATCAATCAGCCCCAGCATTTT. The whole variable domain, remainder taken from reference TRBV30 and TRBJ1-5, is SQTIHQWPATLVQPVGSPLSLECTVEGTSNPNLYWYRQAAGRGLQLLFYSVGIGQISSEVPQNLSASRPQDRQFILSSKKLLLSDSGFYLCAWSSGINQPQHFGDGTRLSIL.